The clone carrying this TCR beta chain was seen only a few times. Its antigen is unidentified. CDR3 length: 13 amino acids. The V gene's germline CDR1 is SEHNR and CDR2 FQNEAQ (reference sequence). Between the trimmed V and J ends, which lost 6 bases and 5 bases, there was a span of 13 bases. PCR was performed using 60 Vbeta and 13 Jbeta primers. The data were produced by immunoSEQ multiplex PCR, yet TCRdb's version contains in-frame clones alone and is incomplete. The sample shows tens of thousands of clones, around 80% of them seen only once. This sample is part of a study of cytomegalovirus exposure and HLA in healthy donors. Regarding the study as a whole: The productive fraction for most TCR beta V segments was about 87% or about 30% in an earlier analysis. CMV serostatus was the only recorded immune exposure for donors.

This chain links TRBV7-9 with TRBJ1-1; no clear D gene. Sequencing was performed on PBMCs. The origin of this receptor is a young man in good health and CMV-seronegative. The CDR3 nucleotides are TGTGCCAGCAGTTACCCGGGTGAGACTGAAGCTTTCTTT. Protein sequence: CASSYPGETEAFF.